This T cell receptor (beta chain) came from a study of blood T cell repertoires in COVID-19. Study-wide background: From T cells, B-cell-depleted T cells, or PBMCs came the material, which was cDNA or gDNA.

Measured with immunoSEQ multiplex PCR; TCRdb has only the in-frame clones, and not every one. Of about 220,000 clones listed, around 85% are singletons. V was clipped by 4 bases and J by 6 bases; unmatched bases: 9. This CDR3 spans 14 amino acids. Germline V gives CDR1 SGHNT, CDR2 YYREEE (reference sequence). Residents of 24 US areas, aged about 18 to 95 years, made up the participants. Cohort placement rested on clinical history that participants reported themselves. The chain recombines TRBV5-4 with TRBJ2-7, with 8 bases matching TRBD1. This sequence was found in a middle-aged woman with acute COVID-19. Sequencing was performed on PBMCs or T cells enriched from blood (not recorded which). This CDR3 is CASSQADRDAEQYF. The CDR3 nucleotides are TGTGCCAGCAGCCAAGCGGACAGGGACGCCGAGCAGTACTTC. The whole variable domain, filled in from reference TRBV5-4 and TRBJ2-7, reads ETGVTQSPTHLIKTRGQQVTLRCSSQSGHNTVSWYQQALGQGPQFIFQYYREEENGRGNFPPRFSGLQFPNYSSELNVNALELDDSALYLCASSQADRDAEQYFGPGTRLTVT.